What follows describes a single TCR beta chain. This clonotype was seen repeatedly, ten times or more. Its specific antigen is unknown. No much larger clone exists at a distance of one base, and base qualities are not known. cDNA synthesis used template-switch 5'RACE with a primer carrying a 10-nucleotide random unique molecular identifier tagging each TCR transcript. Every sequencing run covered 15-18 subjects and yielded more than 170 million TCR-beta sequences. The RNeasy kit was used for extraction of total RNA. The KAPA Real-time Library Amplification kit was used to amplify TCR-beta VDJ regions with primers targeting the TCR constant region and the 5'RACE anchor. A first PCR added sample indexes and Illumina adaptors, after which a second PCR increased the library yield. The roughly 650 bp TCR product was size-selected on a 2% E-gel SizeSelection system after Ampure bead purification. Library quality was checked on a Bioanalyzer, concentration was measured with Qubit, and libraries were quantified with the Kapa Library Quantification kit before pooling. An Illumina HiSeq 2500 sequenced the libraries paired-end 2 x 150 bp. To increase sequence diversity, roughly 24-30% phiX was spiked into each library pool. The authors' analysis ran thus. The quality-filtered reads were processed with the UMI-based MiGEC pipeline, whose error correction step removed more than 85% of the raw TCR sequences. VDJ genes were aligned to IMGT germline references, and clonotypes were defined by unique CDR3 amino acid sequence plus V-J genes. VDJtools evaluated clonal expansion, Shannon diversity and CDR3 relatedness (CalcPairwiseDistances, ClusterSamples); CLCbio workbench built phylogenetic trees. Expanded clones were defined as having at least 8 unique UMIs, based on coefficient-of-variation modelling across technical triplicates. TCRdb ran its own pipeline on the public reads, namely fastp trimming at Q25 and MiXCR clone calling, and kept in-frame beta chains. Here each entry gathers all rows of one CDR3 protein and keeps the most common genes and DNA. TCRdb's processing, not the authors', yielded these V and J calls. The sample data list over 40,000 distinct CDR3 sequences, and roughly 6.3% of these were observed just once. The leading ten clones occupy around 0.6% of the sample.

This sample was included in a study of neurological immune-mediated disorders (dated by TCRdb to the late 2010s). Regarding the research as a whole: The study compared peripheral blood TCR-beta repertoires of HTLV-I-associated myelopathy (HAM/TSP) patients, multiple sclerosis patients and healthy controls using UMI-based sequencing. The 85 to 110 TCR-beta libraries included longitudinal samples, technical triplicates and paired sorted CD4+ and CD8+ T-cell subsets alongside PBMC samples. The cohort included about 70 subjects: approximately 15 with HAM/TSP, some 35 with multiple sclerosis, and roughly 20 healthy controls.

General findings and caveats noted by the study authors: TCR clonal expansion was highest in HAM/TSP patients and lowest in MS patients, with MS patients falling below even healthy controls. Expanded clones from different subjects shared no identical CDR3 amino acid sequences, which suggests that TCR-beta repertoires were private in all groups.

The healthy controls were volunteers from a blood bank in Maryland, USA. For the sorted-subset TCR libraries, the starting material was roughly 1 million sorted CD4+ or CD8+ T cells. PBMCs were separated from peripheral blood using Ficoll-Hypaque density gradient centrifugation and then cryopreserved in liquid nitrogen. The study also sequenced paired sorted CD4+ and CD8+ subsets from healthy controls, HAM/TSP patients and MS patients. The receptor was derived from a woman aged 40 to 49 in good health. Sequencing input: CD4+ T cells from blood.

Read as DNA, the sequence is TGTGCCAGCAGCCCTCAGACAGGGGGCAAATCACCCCTCCACTTT. It specifies CASSPQTGGKSPLHF. The chain is encoded by TRBV12-3 or TRBV12-4 joined to TRBJ1-6; TRBD1 aligns with 10 central bases. V has 6 bases trimmed and J has 10 bases trimmed; junction bases matching no gene number 9. The CDR3 measures 15 amino acids from cysteine to phenylalanine. The CDR3 DNA has 45 bases and is translated from base 1.